A selection of T cell receptor beta chains follows, all from one sample in a study of blood T cell repertoires in COVID-19. The table came from immunoSEQ multiplex PCR; TCRdb's copy has only in-frame clones and leaves some out. The profile shows a few hundred thousand clones, about 90% of them singletons. The sample was peripheral blood. These receptors all come from a middle-aged man with active or convalescent COVID-19. Both conserved end residues are part of each CDR3. D genes are given only for firm matches. Size is omitted from some rows. Given values are once, few, many or a class for expanded clones.

size	D	V	J	DNA	CDR3
-	TRBD2	TRBV18	TRBJ2-1	TGTGCCAGCTCTTCCGGACTAGCGGGAGGGAGGAATGAGCAGTTCTTC	CASSSGLAGGRNEQFF
-	-	TRBV9	TRBJ2-7	TGTGCCAGCAGCGTAGGGACTCCAAACGAGCAGTACTTC	CASSVGTPNEQYF
once	-	TRBV3-1/TRBV3-2	TRBJ1-2	TGTGCCAGCAGCCGAACAGGGTGGGATGGCTACACCTTC	CASSRTGWDGYTF
-	-	TRBV7-3	TRBJ2-1	TGTGCCAGCAGGGCGGGACGAAACGCGGAGCAGTTCTTC	CASRAGRNAEQFF
-	TRBD1	TRBV5-6	TRBJ2-7	TGTGCCAGCAGCCGACAGGGTTTCTCGTACGAGCAGTACTTC	CASSRQGFSYEQYF
-	-	TRBV19	TRBJ2-1	TGTGCCAGTAGTATTGAGGGTTCCTCCTACAATGAGCAGTTCTTC	CASSIEGSSYNEQFF
-	-	TRBV24-1	TRBJ2-7	TGTGCCACCAGTGATCCGACAGGCGAGCAGTACTTC	CATSDPTGEQYF
-	-	TRBV12-3/TRBV12-4	TRBJ2-5	TGTGCCAGCAGCCTCATCACAGGGAGCCAGTACTTC	CASSLITGSQYF
-	TRBD2	TRBV29-1	TRBJ2-7	TGCAGCGCCAGGACTAGCGTTAACTACGAGCAGTACTTC	CSARTSVNYEQYF
-	-	TRBV7-9	TRBJ1-5	TGTGCCAGCAGCGGGGAGGGCAATCAGCCCCAGCATTTT	CASSGEGNQPQHF
-	-	TRBV6-1	TRBJ2-7	TGTGCCAGCAGTGAAGATATGTCAGGGAACACCTACGAGCAGTACTTC	CASSEDMSGNTYEQYF
-	-	TRBV12-3/TRBV12-4	TRBJ1-2	TGTGCCAGCAGTTTAGGGACAGTCGGCTACACCTTC	CASSLGTVGYTF
few	TRBD1	TRBV9	TRBJ1-2	TGTGCCAGCAGCTATGGGACAGGGGAGGGTGGCTACACCTTC	CASSYGTGEGGYTF
-	-	TRBV28	TRBJ1-5	TGTGCCAGCACCGGAGGAGGGGCCGGTCAGCCCCAGCATTTT	CASTGGGAGQPQHF
-	-	TRBV30	TRBJ1-2	TGTGCCTGGAGTGTCCCTAATCGCGGCTACACCTTC	CAWSVPNRGYTF
-	TRBD1	TRBV10-3	TRBJ2-1	TGTGCCATCAGTGAAGCGACAGGGGGCCGCAATGAGCAGTTCTTC	CAISEATGGRNEQFF
-	-	TRBV5-1	TRBJ2-7	TGCGCCAGCAGCTTTGGGGGGACAGCCTACGAGCAGTACTTC	CASSFGGTAYEQYF
-	TRBD1	TRBV2	TRBJ1-6	TGTGCCAGCAGGACAGGGGTGGGATCCTATAATTCACCCCTCCACTTT	CASRTGVGSYNSPLHF
-	-	TRBV19	TRBJ1-5	TGTGCCAGTAGATTGGCGGGCCCTAGCAATCAGCCCCAGCATTTT	CASRLAGPSNQPQHF
-	-	TRBV3-1/TRBV3-2	TRBJ1-2	TGTGCCAGCAGCCACGGGTCTTCGGGGGGTGGCTACACCTTC	CASSHGSSGGGYTF
once	TRBD1	TRBV9	TRBJ1-2	TGTGCCAGCAGCGTAGATGAGGGACAGGGGCCGCCCTACACCTTC	CASSVDEGQGPPYTF
-	-	TRBV6-1	TRBJ1-4	TGTGCCAGCAGTGAATTCAGACAACATAATGAAAAACTGTTTTTT	CASSEFRQHNEKLFF
once	-	TRBV12-3/TRBV12-4	TRBJ2-2	TGTGCCAGCAGTGGGCTTTACACCGGGGAGCTGTTTTTT	CASSGLYTGELFF
few	TRBD1	TRBV27	TRBJ1-1	TGTGCCAGCAGGACAGGGGGCGGCAAAGCTTTCTTT	CASRTGGGKAFF
few	-	TRBV5-1	TRBJ1-4	TGCGCCAGCAGCTTGGCTGGGCGCGAAAAACTGTTTTTT	CASSLAGREKLFF
-	TRBD2	TRBV6-1	TRBJ2-7	TGTGCCAGCAGTGAAGAAGCGGGGGCTTTTGGAGAGCAGTACTTC	CASSEEAGAFGEQYF
-	-	TRBV27	TRBJ2-5	TGTGCCAGCAGTTTATACGGGGATCAAGAGACCCAGTACTTC	CASSLYGDQETQYF
-	TRBD1	TRBV7-9	TRBJ1-4	TGTGCCAGCAGCGGGTCGCGGGACAGGGGCACCGGAGGAAATGAAAAACTGTTTTTT	CASSGSRDRGTGGNEKLFF
-	TRBD1	TRBV10-1	TRBJ2-2	TGCGCCAGCAGTGAGATGGGACAGGGATTAGGCGGGGAGCTGTTTTTT	CASSEMGQGLGGELFF
once	TRBD1	TRBV27	TRBJ2-7	TGTGCCAGCAGTTTAGAGGGGGCAACCTCCTACGAGCAGTACTTC	CASSLEGATSYEQYF